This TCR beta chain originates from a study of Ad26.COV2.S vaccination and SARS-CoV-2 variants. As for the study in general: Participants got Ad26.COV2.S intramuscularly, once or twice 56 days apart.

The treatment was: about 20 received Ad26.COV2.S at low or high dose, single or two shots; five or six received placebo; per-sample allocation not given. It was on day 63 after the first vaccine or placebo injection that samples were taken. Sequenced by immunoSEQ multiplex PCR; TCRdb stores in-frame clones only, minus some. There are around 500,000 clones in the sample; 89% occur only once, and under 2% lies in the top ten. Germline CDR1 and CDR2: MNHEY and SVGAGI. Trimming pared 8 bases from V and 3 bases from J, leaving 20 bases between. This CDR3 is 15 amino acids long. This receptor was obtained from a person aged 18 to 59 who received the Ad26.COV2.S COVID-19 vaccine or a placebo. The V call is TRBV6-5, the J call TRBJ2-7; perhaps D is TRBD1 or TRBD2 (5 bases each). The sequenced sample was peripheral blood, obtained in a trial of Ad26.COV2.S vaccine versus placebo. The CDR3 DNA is TGTGCCAGCTCCCCTTATGAGGGGAGAATCTACGAGCAGTACTTC. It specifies CASSPYEGRIYEQYF.